Listed here are 5 T cell receptor beta chains from one sample, sequenced in a study of shared clonotypes between healthy human individuals. Some clones are missing from TCRdb's copy, which holds only in-frame ones; the method was immunoSEQ multiplex PCR. The data contain millions of clones, more than 85% of them seen just once; the ten biggest clones take up 1.7%. Naive CD8 cells lacked CD45RO and underwent positive selection for CCR7, leaving out terminally differentiated effector memory CD45RA+ cells. Material: naive CD8+ T cells from PBMCs. The receptors were sampled from a man aged 18-30 years in good health. Some clones in this sample may be carry-over from other donors' samples.

This rearrangement joins TRBV27 to TRBJ1-4, with 8 bases lining up with TRBD1. The V gene's germline CDR1 is MNHEY and CDR2 SMNVEV (reference sequence). The CDR3 spans 15 residues. Losses at the gene ends were 2 bases for V and 6 bases for J; bases not matched to a gene: 5. The CDR3 here is CASSLLGQVDEKLFF. DNA for the CDR3: TGTGCCAGCAGTTTACTGGGACAGGTAGATGAAAAACTGTTTTTT.

The sample holds one count of this clone. The same CDR3 is also encoded by other DNA sequences in this sample. CDR3 region: CASSFGTSYEQYF. CDR3 in DNA: TGTGCCAGCAGTTTCGGCACCAGCTACGAGCAGTACTTC. J is TRBJ2-7 and V is TRBV27; D unresolved. V dropped 3 bases and J dropped 3 bases, with 9 bases sitting between them. This CDR3 is 13 amino acids long. Germline V gene lookup returns CDR1 MNHEY and CDR2 SMNVEV (reference sequence).

This chain links TRBV6-1 with TRBJ1-5; 7 nucleotides line up with TRBD1. With 2 bases clipped from V and 0 bases from J, the junction kept 10 bases outside the gene matches. Germline values: CDR1 MNHNS, CDR2 SASEGT. The CDR3 runs to 18 residues. The CDR3 sequence is CASSENRGGGISNQPQHF. The CDR3 bases are TGTGCCAGCAGTGAAAACAGAGGGGGCGGCATTAGCAATCAGCCCCAGCATTTT.

V and J are TRBV6-5 and TRBJ1-2; the D gene is possibly TRBD1 (6 bases). Germline V lookup: CDR1 MNHEY, CDR2 SVGAGI. The CDR3 has 13 amino acids. The V end lost 5 bases, the J end lost 4 bases, and 11 bases lay between the germline ends. CDR3 region: CASSQGHLYGYTF. The CDR3 DNA is TGTGCCAGCAGTCAGGGACATCTCTATGGCTACACCTTC.

The chain recombines TRBV7-3 with TRBJ2-1; 9 bases match TRBD2. The V gene's germline CDR1 is SGHTA and CDR2 FQGTGA. V lost 1 base to trimming and J lost 4 bases; unmatched junction nucleotides: 8. CDR3 length equals 17 residues. The CDR3 here is CASSLNGREGFYNEQFF. The CDR3 bases are TGTGCCAGCAGCTTAAATGGGCGGGAGGGGTTTTACAATGAGCAGTTCTTC.